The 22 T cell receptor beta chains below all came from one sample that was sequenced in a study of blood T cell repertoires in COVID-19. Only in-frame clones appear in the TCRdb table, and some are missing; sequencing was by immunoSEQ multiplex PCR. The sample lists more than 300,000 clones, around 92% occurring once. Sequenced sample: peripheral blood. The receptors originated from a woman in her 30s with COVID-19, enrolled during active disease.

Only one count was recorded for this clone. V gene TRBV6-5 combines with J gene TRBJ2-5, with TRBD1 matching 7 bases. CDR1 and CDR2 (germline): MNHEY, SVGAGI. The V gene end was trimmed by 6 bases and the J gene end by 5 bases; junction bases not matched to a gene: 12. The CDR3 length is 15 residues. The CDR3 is CASSLNRGAGETQYF. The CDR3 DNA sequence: TGTGCCAGCAGCCTTAACAGGGGCGCTGGGGAGACCCAGTACTTC.

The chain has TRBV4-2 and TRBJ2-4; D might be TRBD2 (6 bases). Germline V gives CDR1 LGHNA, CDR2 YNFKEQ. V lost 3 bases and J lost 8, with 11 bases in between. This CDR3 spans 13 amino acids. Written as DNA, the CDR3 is TGTGCCAGCAGCCAGGGAGGACGGGACATTCAGTACTTC. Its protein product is CASSQGGRDIQYF.

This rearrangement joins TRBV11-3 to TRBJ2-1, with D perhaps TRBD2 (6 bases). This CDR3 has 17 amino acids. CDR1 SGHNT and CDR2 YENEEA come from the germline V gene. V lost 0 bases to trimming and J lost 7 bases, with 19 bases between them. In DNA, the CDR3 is TGTGCCAGCAGCTTAGACCTCACTAGCATTGAAATAAATGAGCAGTTCTTC. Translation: CASSLDLTSIEINEQFF. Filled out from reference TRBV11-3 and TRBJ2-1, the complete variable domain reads EAGVVQSPRYKIIEKKQPVAFWCNPISGHNTLYWYLQNLGQGPELLIRYENEEAVDDSQLPKDRFSAERLKGVDSTLKIQPAELGDSAVYLCASSLDLTSIEINEQFFGPGTRLTVL.

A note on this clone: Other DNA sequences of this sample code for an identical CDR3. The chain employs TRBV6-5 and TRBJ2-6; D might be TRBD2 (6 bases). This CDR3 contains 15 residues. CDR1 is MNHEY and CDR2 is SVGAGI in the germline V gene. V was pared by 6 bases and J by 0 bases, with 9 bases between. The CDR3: CASRTGGSGANVLTF. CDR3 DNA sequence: TGTGCCAGCAGAACCGGGGGCTCTGGGGCCAACGTCCTGACTTTC.

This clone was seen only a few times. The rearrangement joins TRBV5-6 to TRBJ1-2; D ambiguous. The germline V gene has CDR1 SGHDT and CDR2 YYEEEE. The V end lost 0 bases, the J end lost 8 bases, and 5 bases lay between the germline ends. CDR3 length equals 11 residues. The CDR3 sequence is CASSLGEGYTF. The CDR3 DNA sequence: TGTGCCAGCAGCTTGGGGGAGGGCTACACCTTC. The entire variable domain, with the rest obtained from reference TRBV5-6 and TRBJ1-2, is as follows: DAGVTQSPTHLIKTRGQQVTLRCSPKSGHDTVSWYQQALGQGPQFIFQYYEEEERQRGNFPDRFSGHQFPNYSSELNVNALLLGDSALYLCASSLGEGYTFGSGTRLTVV.

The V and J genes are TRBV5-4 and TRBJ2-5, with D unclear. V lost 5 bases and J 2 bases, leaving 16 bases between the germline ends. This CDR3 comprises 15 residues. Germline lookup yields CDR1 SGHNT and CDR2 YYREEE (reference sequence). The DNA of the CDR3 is TGTGCCAGCAGTTACGCTCCTACGGAGCAAGAGACCCAGTACTTC. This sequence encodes CASSYAPTEQETQYF.

CDR3 in DNA: TGCGCCACCACCGGGAATGACAATGAGCAGTTCTTC. It translates to CATTGNDNEQFF. The chain has TRBV10-2 and TRBJ2-1, with a possible D match to TRBD2 (5 bases). Trimming cost V 10 bases and J 5 bases, with 12 bases left between them. CDR1 WSHSY and CDR2 SAAADI come from the germline V gene. The CDR3 consists of 12 residues.

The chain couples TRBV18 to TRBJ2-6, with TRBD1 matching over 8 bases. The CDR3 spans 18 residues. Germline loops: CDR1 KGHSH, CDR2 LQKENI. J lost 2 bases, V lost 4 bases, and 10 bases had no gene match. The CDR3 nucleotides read TGTGCCAGCTCACGGACCGGACAGGGATCTGCTGGGGCCAACGTCCTGACTTTC. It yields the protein CASSRTGQGSAGANVLTF. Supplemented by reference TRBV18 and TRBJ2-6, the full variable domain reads NAGVMQNPRHLVRRRGQEARLRCSPMKGHSHVYWYRQLPEEGLKFMVYLQKENIIDESGMPKERFSAEFPKEGPSILRIQQVVRGDSAAYFCASSRTGQGSAGANVLTFGAGSRLTVL.

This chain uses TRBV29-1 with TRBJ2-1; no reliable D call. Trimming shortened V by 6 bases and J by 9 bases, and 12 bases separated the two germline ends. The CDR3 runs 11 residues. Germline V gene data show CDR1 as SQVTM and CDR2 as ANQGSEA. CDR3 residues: CSVPGRREQFF. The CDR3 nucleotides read TGCAGCGTCCCGGGTAGGCGTGAGCAGTTCTTC.

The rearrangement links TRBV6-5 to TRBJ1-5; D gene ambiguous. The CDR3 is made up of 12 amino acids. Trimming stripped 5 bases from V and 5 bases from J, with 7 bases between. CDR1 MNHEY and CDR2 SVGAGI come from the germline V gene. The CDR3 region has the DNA TGTGCCAGCAGTCCGGGTGATCAGCCCCAGCATTTT. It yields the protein CASSPGDQPQHF.

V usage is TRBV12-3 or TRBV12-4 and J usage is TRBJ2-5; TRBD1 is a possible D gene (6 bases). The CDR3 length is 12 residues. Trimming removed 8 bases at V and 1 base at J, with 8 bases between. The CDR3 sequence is CASGQPQETQYF. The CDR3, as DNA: TGTGCCAGCGGACAGCCCCAAGAGACCCAGTACTTC.

CDR3 loop: CASSWLGTSGGALTDTQYF. As DNA, the CDR3 is TGTGCCAGCAGTTGGCTTGGGACTAGCGGGGGGGCCCTTACAGATACGCAGTATTTT. The V gene is TRBV27, the J gene TRBJ2-3; 16 bases are shared with TRBD2. The CDR3 runs 19 residues. The V gene's germline CDR1 is MNHEY and CDR2 SMNVEV (reference sequence). V dropped 4 bases and J dropped 3; count of bases not matched to a gene: 10.

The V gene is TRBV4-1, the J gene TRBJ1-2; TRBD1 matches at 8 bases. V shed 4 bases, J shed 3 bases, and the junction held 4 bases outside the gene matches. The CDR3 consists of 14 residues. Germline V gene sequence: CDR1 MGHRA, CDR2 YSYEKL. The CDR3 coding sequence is TGCGCCAGCAGCCCAGACAGGGGCGACTATGGCTACACCTTC. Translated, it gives CASSPDRGDYGYTF.

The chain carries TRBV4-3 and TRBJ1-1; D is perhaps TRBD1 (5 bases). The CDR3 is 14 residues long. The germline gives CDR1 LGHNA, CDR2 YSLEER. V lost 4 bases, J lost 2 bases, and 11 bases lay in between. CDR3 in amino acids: CASSPARGNTEAFF. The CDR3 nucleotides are TGCGCCAGCAGCCCAGCAAGGGGCAACACTGAAGCTTTCTTT.

The CDR3 coding sequence is TGTGCCTGGAGAGGGGGGGGAACTAGCACTGAAGCTTTCTTT. Protein: CAWRGGGTSTEAFF. V and J are TRBV30 and TRBJ1-1; D may be TRBD1 (6 bases). The length of the CDR3 is 14 residues. V lost 3 bases to trimming and J lost 4 bases, with 15 bases between them. Germline values: CDR1 GTSNPN, CDR2 SVGIG (reference sequence).

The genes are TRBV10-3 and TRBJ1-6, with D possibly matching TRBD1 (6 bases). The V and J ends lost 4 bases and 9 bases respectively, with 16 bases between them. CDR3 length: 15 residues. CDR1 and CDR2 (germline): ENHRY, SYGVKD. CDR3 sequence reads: CAISGFGGLSSPLHF. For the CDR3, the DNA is TGTGCCATCAGTGGATTCGGGGGGCTAAGTTCACCCCTCCACTTT.

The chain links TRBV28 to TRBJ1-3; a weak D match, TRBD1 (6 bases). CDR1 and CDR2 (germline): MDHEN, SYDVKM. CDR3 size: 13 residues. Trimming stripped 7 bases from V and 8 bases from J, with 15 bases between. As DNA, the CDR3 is TGTGCCAGCAATCTGCAGGGGTCGGACACCATATATTTT. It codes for CASNLQGSDTIYF.

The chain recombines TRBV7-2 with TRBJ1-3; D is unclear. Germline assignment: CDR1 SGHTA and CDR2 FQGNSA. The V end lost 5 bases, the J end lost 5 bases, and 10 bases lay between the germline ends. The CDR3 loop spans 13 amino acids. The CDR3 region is CASSPLPRNTIYF. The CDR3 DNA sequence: TGTGCCAGCAGCCCCCTTCCCCGAAACACCATATATTTT.

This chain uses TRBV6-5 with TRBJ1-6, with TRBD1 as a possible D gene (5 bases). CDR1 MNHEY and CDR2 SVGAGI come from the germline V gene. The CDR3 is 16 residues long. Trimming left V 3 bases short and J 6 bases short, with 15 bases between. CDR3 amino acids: CASSYTRAGRNSPLHF. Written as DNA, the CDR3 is TGTGCCAGCAGTTATACTCGGGCAGGGCGTAATTCACCCCTCCACTTT.

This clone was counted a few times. The CDR3 reads CASSIALAGYNEQFF. The CDR3 DNA sequence: TGTGCCAGTAGTATAGCCCTAGCGGGGTACAATGAGCAGTTCTTC. The chain joins TRBV19 to TRBJ2-1; TRBD2 agrees at 9 bases. V dropped 1 base and J dropped 4; count of bases not matched to a gene: 2. Germline CDR1 reads LNHDA; CDR2 reads SQIVND (reference sequence). The CDR3 is 15 amino acids. The whole variable domain, remainder taken from reference TRBV19 and TRBJ2-1, is DGGITQSPKYLFRKEGQNVTLSCEQNLNHDAMYWYRQDPGQGLRLIYYSQIVNDFQKGDIAEGYSVSREKKESFPLTVTSAQKNPTAFYLCASSIALAGYNEQFFGPGTRLTVL.

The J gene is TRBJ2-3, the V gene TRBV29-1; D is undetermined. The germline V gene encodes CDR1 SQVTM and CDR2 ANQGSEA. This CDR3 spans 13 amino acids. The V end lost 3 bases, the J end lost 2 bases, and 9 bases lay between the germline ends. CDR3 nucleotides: TGCAGCGTTGAGCCACAGAACACAGATACGCAGTATTTT. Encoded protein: CSVEPQNTDTQYF.

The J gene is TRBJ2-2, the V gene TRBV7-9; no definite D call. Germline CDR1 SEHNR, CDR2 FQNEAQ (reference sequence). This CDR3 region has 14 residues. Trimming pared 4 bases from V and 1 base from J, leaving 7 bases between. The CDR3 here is CASSSSLNTGELFF. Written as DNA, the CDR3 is TGTGCCAGCAGCTCCTCCTTGAACACCGGGGAGCTGTTTTTT.